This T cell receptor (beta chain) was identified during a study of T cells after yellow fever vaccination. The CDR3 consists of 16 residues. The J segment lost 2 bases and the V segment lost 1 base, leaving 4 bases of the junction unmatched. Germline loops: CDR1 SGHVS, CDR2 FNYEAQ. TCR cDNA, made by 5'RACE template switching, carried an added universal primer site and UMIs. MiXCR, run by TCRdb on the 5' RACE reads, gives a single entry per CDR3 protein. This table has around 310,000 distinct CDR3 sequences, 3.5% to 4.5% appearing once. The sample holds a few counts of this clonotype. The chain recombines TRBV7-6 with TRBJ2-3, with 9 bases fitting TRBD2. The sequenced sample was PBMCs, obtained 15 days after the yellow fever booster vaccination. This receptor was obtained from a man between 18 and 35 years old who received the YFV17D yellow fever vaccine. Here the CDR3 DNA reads TGTGCCAGCAGCTTAGGTAGCGGGGGACTCACAGATACGCAGTATTTT. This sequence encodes CASSLGSGGLTDTQYF.